This entry lists 5 T cell receptor beta chains sequenced from one sample in a study of T-cell memory formation after mild COVID-19. TCRdb fed the 5' RACE reads into MiXCR, producing one record per CDR3 protein. Here the sample spans approximately 300,000 distinct CDR3 sequences, 15% to 20% being singletons. The material sequenced was PBMCs or a T cell subset sorted from them (not recorded which). These receptor sequences come from a man younger than 35 who had mild COVID-19 (a few samples of this study predate the infection). Cell type and time point are not known.

The table lists this clonotype with a few counts. V gene TRBV2 combines with J gene TRBJ2-2; perhaps TRBD1 as D (5 bases). The CDR3 runs to 15 residues. Germline loops: CDR1 SNHLY, CDR2 FYNNEI. With 3 bases removed from V and 4 bases from J, the gap between germline ends came to 12 bases. This CDR3 reads CASSEISRVTGELFF. For the CDR3, the DNA is TGTGCCAGCAGTGAGATTAGCAGGGTCACCGGGGAGCTGTTTTTT.

This clonotype was detected many times. The rearrangement links TRBV20-1 to TRBJ1-2; 9 bases align to TRBD1. V trimming: 6 bases; J trimming: 0 bases; junction bases outside the gene matches: 8. The germline V gene encodes CDR1 DFQATT and CDR2 SNEGSKA (reference sequence). CDR3 length: 15 residues. CDR3 DNA sequence: TGCAGTGCCCCCACAGGGGGCTCAGCTAACTATGGCTACACCTTC. This codes for CSAPTGGSANYGYTF.

This clonotype was found a few times. This rearrangement joins TRBV6-1 to TRBJ1-1, with a weak D call TRBD1 (6 bases). This CDR3 region has 14 residues. Germline V gene sequence: CDR1 MNHNS, CDR2 SASEGT. Trimming stripped 1 base from V and 3 bases from J, with 9 bases between. CDR3 nucleotides: TGTGCCAGCAGTGAAGTAGGGGGAGACACTGAAGCTTTCTTT. It is translated as CASSEVGGDTEAFF.

This clonotype came up a few times. This chain links TRBV6-2 or TRBV6-3 with TRBJ2-3; D is uncertain. The CDR3 has 14 residues. From germline, CDR1 is MNHEY and CDR2 SVGEGT. Trimming cost V 7 bases and J 6 bases, with 17 bases left between them. Written as DNA, the CDR3 is TGTGCCAGCAAGACGAGCAGAGGATGGGATACGCAGTATTTT. It specifies CASKTSRGWDTQYF.

CDR3 region: CASSPHRSGANVLTF. The DNA for the CDR3 is TGTGCCAGCAGCCCTCACCGCTCTGGGGCCAACGTCCTGACTTTC. The V and J genes are TRBV6-5 and TRBJ2-6; D not certain. The CDR3 loop spans 15 amino acids. Trimming shortened V by 6 bases and J by 0 bases, and 9 bases separated the two germline ends. In germline, CDR1 is MNHEY, CDR2 SVGAGI.